Listed below are T cell receptor beta chains from one sample, sequenced in a study of T-cell reconstitution after alpha-beta-depleted transplantation in children. TCRdb passed the PCR reads through MiXCR, listing each CDR3 protein once. The data show under 300,000 distinct CDR3 sequences, 9.5% to 13% seen once. This sample comprised peripheral blood, obtained 180 days after TCRalphabeta/CD19-depleted stem cell transplant. All receptors come from a male patient aged 2 to 9 who had a stem cell transplant for chronic granulomatous disease, so the T cells may come from the graft donor. CDR3s include the opening cysteine and the closing phenylalanine or tryptophan. D genes are given only for firm matches. The size of a clone is reported for some rows only, either as once, few or many, or as a class for expanded clones.

j_call: TRBJ2-3; clone_size: many; v_call: TRBV5-5; d_call: NA; cdr3_nt: TGTGCCAGCAGCTTGGTTGCGACCTCGGATACGCAGTATTTT; cdr3_aa: CASSLVATSDTQYF
j_call: TRBJ2-1; clone_size: many; v_call: TRBV12-3/TRBV12-4; d_call: TRBD2; cdr3_nt: TGTGCCAGCAGAGGACTAGCGGGGCTCAATGAGCAGTTCTTC; cdr3_aa: CASRGLAGLNEQFF
j_call: TRBJ2-1; clone_size: many; v_call: TRBV4-1; d_call: NA; cdr3_nt: TGCGCCAGCAGCCAAGATCGGCACGCTTCCAATCTTAATGAGCAGTTCTTC; cdr3_aa: CASSQDRHASNLNEQFF
j_call: TRBJ1-2; clone_size: NA; v_call: TRBV28; d_call: NA; cdr3_nt: TGTGCCAGCAGTTTTGGACAACCTACGTACACCTTC; cdr3_aa: CASSFGQPTYTF
j_call: TRBJ2-7; clone_size: many; v_call: TRBV20-1; d_call: NA; cdr3_nt: TGCAGTGCTAGTGGGGGGTCCTACTCCTACGAGCAGTACTTC; cdr3_aa: CSASGGSYSYEQYF
j_call: TRBJ2-1; clone_size: many; v_call: TRBV28; d_call: TRBD2; cdr3_nt: TGTGCCAGCAGTTTAGTCGCGGGACTAGCGGAATATGAGCAGTTCTTC; cdr3_aa: CASSLVAGLAEYEQFF
j_call: TRBJ2-7; clone_size: NA; v_call: TRBV28; d_call: NA; cdr3_nt: TGTGCCAGCAGTTTAATGGATGAAGGGTGGGCATTTTACGAGCAGTACTTC; cdr3_aa: CASSLMDEGWAFYEQYF
j_call: TRBJ1-1; clone_size: NA; v_call: TRBV19; d_call: NA; cdr3_nt: TGTGCCAGTAGTATATGGGAGGGAGGCACTGAAGCTTTCTTT; cdr3_aa: CASSIWEGGTEAFF
j_call: TRBJ2-2; clone_size: many; v_call: TRBV7-7; d_call: NA; cdr3_nt: TGTGCCAGCAGCCAAATAGGACAGACCGGGGAGCTGTTTTTT; cdr3_aa: CASSQIGQTGELFF
j_call: TRBJ2-2; clone_size: many; v_call: TRBV6-5; d_call: TRBD2; cdr3_nt: TGTGCCAGCAGTTACCGGCGGGGGGGCCTACTCGCGAACACCGGGGAGCTGTTTTTT; cdr3_aa: CASSYRRGGLLANTGELFF
j_call: TRBJ2-7; clone_size: few; v_call: TRBV6-6; d_call: NA; cdr3_nt: TGTGCCAGCAATCGCAGGGTTGGACACGAGCAGTACTTC; cdr3_aa: CASNRRVGHEQYF
j_call: TRBJ1-2; clone_size: many; v_call: TRBV5-1; d_call: NA; cdr3_nt: TGCGCCAGCAGCTTGTATGAGGGGAGCTATGGCTACACCTTC; cdr3_aa: CASSLYEGSYGYTF
j_call: TRBJ2-5; clone_size: many; v_call: TRBV29-1; d_call: TRBD1; cdr3_nt: TGCAGCGTGGACGATACCGGGACAGCACAAGAGACCCAGTACTTC; cdr3_aa: CSVDDTGTAQETQYF
j_call: TRBJ2-5; clone_size: many; v_call: TRBV15; d_call: NA; cdr3_nt: TGTGCCACCAGCAGAGATGAGTTGGACCAAGGCATGGAGACCCAGTACTTC; cdr3_aa: CATSRDELDQGMETQYF
j_call: TRBJ2-7; clone_size: NA; v_call: TRBV4-3; d_call: TRBD1; cdr3_nt: TGCGCCAGCAGCGACCGGGACAGGCGATCCTCCGAGCAGTACTTC; cdr3_aa: CASSDRDRRSSEQYF
j_call: TRBJ2-5; clone_size: many; v_call: TRBV4-3; d_call: TRBD2; cdr3_nt: TGCGCCAGCAGCCAAGATATTGGGGGTAGCGGGAGATTGATAGAGACCCAGTACTTC; cdr3_aa: CASSQDIGGSGRLIETQYF
j_call: TRBJ2-7; clone_size: many; v_call: TRBV28; d_call: TRBD2; cdr3_nt: TGTGCCAGCAGCCCCGGGGGGGCGAGCTCCTACGAGCAGTACTTC; cdr3_aa: CASSPGGASSYEQYF
j_call: TRBJ1-1; clone_size: many; v_call: TRBV9; d_call: NA; cdr3_nt: TGTGCCAGCAGCGAAAGCACGAACACTGAAGCTTTCTTT; cdr3_aa: CASSESTNTEAFF
j_call: TRBJ1-6; clone_size: NA; v_call: TRBV6-1; d_call: TRBD1; cdr3_nt: TGTGCCAGCACCCGACAGGGGGCTAGGTCACCCCTCCACTTT; cdr3_aa: CASTRQGARSPLHF
j_call: TRBJ2-7; clone_size: many; v_call: TRBV29-1; d_call: TRBD1; cdr3_nt: TGCAGCGTTGAAGACGGACAGGGAAACTCCTACGAGCAGTACTTC; cdr3_aa: CSVEDGQGNSYEQYF
j_call: TRBJ2-7; clone_size: many; v_call: TRBV20-1; d_call: NA; cdr3_nt: TGCAGTGCTAGTACCCCCTCCTACGAGCAGTACTTC; cdr3_aa: CSASTPSYEQYF
j_call: TRBJ1-5; clone_size: NA; v_call: TRBV12-3/TRBV12-4; d_call: TRBD1; cdr3_nt: TGTGCCAGCAGTTTGGGACAGTACCAGCCCCAGCATTTT; cdr3_aa: CASSLGQYQPQHF
j_call: TRBJ2-1; clone_size: many; v_call: TRBV10-3; d_call: NA; cdr3_nt: TGTGCCATCAGTGAGTCCAAGGAGGGCTATGAGCAGTTCTTC; cdr3_aa: CAISESKEGYEQFF
j_call: TRBJ1-6; clone_size: many; v_call: TRBV20-1; d_call: NA; cdr3_nt: TGCAGTGCTAGAGATGCAGGGTATAATTCACCCCTCCACTTT; cdr3_aa: CSARDAGYNSPLHF
j_call: TRBJ2-1; clone_size: many; v_call: TRBV20-1; d_call: TRBD2; cdr3_nt: TGCAGTGCTAGAGCTATAGCGGGTGATACTTACAATGAGCAGTTCTTC; cdr3_aa: CSARAIAGDTYNEQFF
j_call: TRBJ2-3; clone_size: NA; v_call: TRBV30; d_call: TRBD2; cdr3_nt: TGTGCCTGGAGTGTATTGTGGGGGGGTCCCACAGATACGCAGTATTTT; cdr3_aa: CAWSVLWGGPTDTQYF
j_call: TRBJ2-1; clone_size: NA; v_call: TRBV11-2; d_call: TRBD2; cdr3_nt: TGTGCCAGCAGCTCCCCTCTTAGCGGGAGGCCATCTAATGAGCAGTTCTTC; cdr3_aa: CASSSPLSGRPSNEQFF
j_call: TRBJ2-1; clone_size: many; v_call: TRBV20-1; d_call: TRBD1; cdr3_nt: TGCAGTGCTAGGGATAGGACAGGCTCCTACAATGAGCAGTTCTTC; cdr3_aa: CSARDRTGSYNEQFF
j_call: TRBJ2-6; clone_size: many; v_call: TRBV5-4; d_call: TRBD1; cdr3_nt: TGTGCCAGCAGCCCTCCGGCCGGGACAGTCTCTGGGGCCAACGTCCTGACTTTC; cdr3_aa: CASSPPAGTVSGANVLTF
j_call: TRBJ1-5; clone_size: many; v_call: TRBV5-6; d_call: TRBD1; cdr3_nt: TGTGCCAGCAGCCTCCAGGGGGCGCGGATCGATCAGCCCCAGCATTTT; cdr3_aa: CASSLQGARIDQPQHF
j_call: TRBJ2-3; clone_size: many; v_call: TRBV15; d_call: NA; cdr3_nt: TGTGCCACCAGCCCTAACAGGGCAAGCACAGATACGCAGTATTTT; cdr3_aa: CATSPNRASTDTQYF
j_call: TRBJ2-5; clone_size: many; v_call: TRBV20-1; d_call: TRBD2; cdr3_nt: TGCAGTGCTAGAGGGGGTAGCGGGGGGCCCCAAGAGACCCAGTACTTC; cdr3_aa: CSARGGSGGPQETQYF
j_call: TRBJ2-3; clone_size: many; v_call: TRBV6-1; d_call: TRBD1; cdr3_nt: TGTGCCAGCAGTCGAGTATATAGACAGGGGGCTACAGATACGCAGTATTTT; cdr3_aa: CASSRVYRQGATDTQYF
j_call: TRBJ2-7; clone_size: many; v_call: TRBV11-2; d_call: NA; cdr3_nt: TGTGCCAGCAGCTTTTTTCGGGATCAATACGAGCAGTACTTC; cdr3_aa: CASSFFRDQYEQYF
j_call: TRBJ2-7; clone_size: many; v_call: TRBV7-8; d_call: NA; cdr3_nt: TGTGCCAGCGGACGGACAGCATCCTACGAGCAGTACTTC; cdr3_aa: CASGRTASYEQYF
j_call: TRBJ2-5; clone_size: many; v_call: TRBV10-3; d_call: NA; cdr3_nt: TGTGCCATCAGTGAGAAAGAGACCCAGTACTTC; cdr3_aa: CAISEKETQYF